What follows describes a single TCR beta chain. Its antigen is undetermined. Germline trimming cut 3 bases from V and 4 bases from J; bases unmatched to any gene: 3. The CDR3 totals 14 residues. CDR1 KGHSH and CDR2 LQKENI come from the germline V gene. The data are from a study of T cell repertoires in cytomegalovirus infection. Study summary: Shared public TCR beta signatures pointed to both CMV infection and a matching HLA type.

Regarding the study as a whole: Summed frequency of shared TCR beta families picked out CMV carriers who also had the relevant HLA. CMV-specific TCR beta clonotypes restricted by HLA-C dominated the ex vivo response.

TCRdb independently ran MiXCR on the reads; one entry per CDR3 protein. This table has around 320,000 distinct CDR3 sequences, 9.5% appearing once. This TCR was sampled from a human donor in good health (CMV status not recorded). Some clones in this sample may be carry-over from other donors' samples. The sequenced sample was PBMCs. The chain links TRBV18 to TRBJ2-3; 8 positions agree with TRBD1. The CDR3 bases are TGTGCCAGCTCACCGTTGGACAGGGCAGATACGCAGTATTTT. As protein: CASSPLDRADTQYF.